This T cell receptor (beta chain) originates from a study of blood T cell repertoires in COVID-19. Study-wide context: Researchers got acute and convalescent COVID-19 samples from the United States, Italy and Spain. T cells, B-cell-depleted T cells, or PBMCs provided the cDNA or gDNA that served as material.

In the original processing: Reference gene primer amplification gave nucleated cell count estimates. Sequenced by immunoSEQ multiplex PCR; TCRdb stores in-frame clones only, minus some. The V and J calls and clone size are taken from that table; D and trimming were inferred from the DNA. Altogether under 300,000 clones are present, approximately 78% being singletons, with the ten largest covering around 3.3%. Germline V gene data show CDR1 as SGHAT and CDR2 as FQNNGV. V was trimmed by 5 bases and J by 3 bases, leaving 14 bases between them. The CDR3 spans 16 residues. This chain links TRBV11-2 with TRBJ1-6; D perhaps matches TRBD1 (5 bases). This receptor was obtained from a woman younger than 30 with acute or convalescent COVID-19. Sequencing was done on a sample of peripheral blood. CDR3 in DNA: TGTGCCAGCAGCCCACAGACGGGGGGCTATAATTCACCCCTCCACTTT. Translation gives CASSPQTGGYNSPLHF.